This is a list of T cell receptor beta chains from one sample in a study of technical replicates of blood from a handful of donors. Produced via immunoSEQ multiplex PCR; TCRdb's table is partial and in-frame only. The table shows 60,000 to 65,000 clones, with roughly 92% occurring only once. The sample consisted of PBMCs. The receptor set was obtained from a human donor in good health. Some clones in this sample may be carry-over from other donors' samples. CDR3s include the opening cysteine and the closing phenylalanine or tryptophan. A D gene is named only where the DNA matches it firmly. A row's size may be missing; if present it is once, few, many or a size class.

V gene: TRBV6-1; clone size: NA; D gene: TRBD1; CDR3 length: 15; J gene: TRBJ2-7; CDR3 protein: CASRDSGTGRYEQYF; CDR3 DNA: TGTGCCAGCAGAGACTCCGGGACAGGGCGCTACGAGCAGTACTTC
V gene: TRBV6-5; clone size: NA; D gene: NA; CDR3 length: 14; J gene: TRBJ2-7; CDR3 protein: CASSYSRLGGEQYF; CDR3 DNA: TGTGCCAGCAGTTACTCGCGGCTAGGAGGGGAGCAGTACTTC
V gene: TRBV4-3; clone size: NA; D gene: NA; CDR3 length: 13; J gene: TRBJ2-6; CDR3 protein: CASSQAGANVLTF; CDR3 DNA: TGCGCCAGCAGCCAAGCGGGGGCCAACGTCCTGACTTTC
V gene: TRBV27; clone size: NA; D gene: TRBD1; CDR3 length: 15; J gene: TRBJ1-2; CDR3 protein: CASSLSWTGLYGYTF; CDR3 DNA: TGTGCCAGCAGTTTAAGTTGGACAGGACTCTATGGCTACACCTTC
V gene: TRBV27; clone size: NA; D gene: TRBD2; CDR3 length: 16; J gene: TRBJ2-1; CDR3 protein: CASRRLAGGQGGEQFF; CDR3 DNA: TGTGCCAGCAGAAGACTAGCGGGGGGGCAGGGAGGTGAGCAGTTCTTC
V gene: TRBV5-1; clone size: once; D gene: NA; CDR3 length: 13; J gene: TRBJ2-1; CDR3 protein: CASSFPGGNEQFF; CDR3 DNA: TGCGCCAGCAGCTTCCCAGGGGGGAATGAGCAGTTCTTC
V gene: TRBV7-9; clone size: NA; D gene: NA; CDR3 length: 14; J gene: TRBJ1-6; CDR3 protein: CASSFGRANSPLHF; CDR3 DNA: TGTGCCAGCAGCTTCGGCAGGGCGAATTCACCCCTCCACTTT
V gene: TRBV29-1; clone size: NA; D gene: NA; CDR3 length: 11; J gene: TRBJ1-4; CDR3 protein: CSVEDYEKLFF; CDR3 DNA: TGCAGCGTTGAAGACTATGAAAAACTGTTTTTT
V gene: TRBV18; clone size: NA; D gene: NA; CDR3 length: 16; J gene: TRBJ1-1; CDR3 protein: CASSPQEGLVATEAFF; CDR3 DNA: TGTGCCAGCTCACCACAGGAGGGGTTGGTAGCCACTGAAGCTTTCTTT
V gene: TRBV10-3; clone size: NA; D gene: TRBD1; CDR3 length: 14; J gene: TRBJ2-3; CDR3 protein: CATAGGNGADTQYF; CDR3 DNA: TGTGCCACCGCAGGGGGCAACGGCGCAGATACGCAGTATTTT
V gene: TRBV5-1; clone size: NA; D gene: NA; CDR3 length: 14; J gene: TRBJ1-4; CDR3 protein: CASSLGAWDEKLFF; CDR3 DNA: TGCGCCAGCAGCTTGGGGGCTTGGGATGAAAAACTGTTTTTT
V gene: TRBV19; clone size: once; D gene: NA; CDR3 length: 16; J gene: TRBJ1-2; CDR3 protein: CASSIKGGGSYGGYTF; CDR3 DNA: TGTGCCAGTAGTATAAAAGGAGGTGGGTCGTACGGTGGCTACACCTTC
V gene: TRBV14; clone size: NA; D gene: NA; CDR3 length: 15; J gene: TRBJ2-7; CDR3 protein: CASSLAGTPTHEQYF; CDR3 DNA: TGTGCCAGCAGCCTCGCCGGGACACCGACCCACGAGCAGTACTTC
V gene: TRBV19; clone size: NA; D gene: TRBD1; CDR3 length: 15; J gene: TRBJ1-5; CDR3 protein: CASSIEDRGVQPQHF; CDR3 DNA: TGTGCCAGTAGTATAGAGGACAGGGGCGTACAGCCCCAGCATTTT
V gene: TRBV5-1; clone size: NA; D gene: NA; CDR3 length: 13; J gene: TRBJ1-2; CDR3 protein: CASSLEGRGGYTF; CDR3 DNA: TGCGCCAGCAGCTTGGAGGGCAGGGGTGGCTACACCTTC
V gene: TRBV6-5; clone size: NA; D gene: NA; CDR3 length: 13; J gene: TRBJ2-5; CDR3 protein: CASRMTFQETQYF; CDR3 DNA: TGTGCCAGCAGGATGACATTTCAAGAGACCCAGTACTTC
V gene: TRBV11-2; clone size: NA; D gene: TRBD1; CDR3 length: 16; J gene: TRBJ2-1; CDR3 protein: CASSPRDRGRLGEQFF; CDR3 DNA: TGTGCCAGCAGCCCTCGGGACAGGGGGCGCTTAGGTGAGCAGTTCTTC
V gene: TRBV7-3; clone size: NA; D gene: NA; CDR3 length: 14; J gene: TRBJ1-1; CDR3 protein: CASSLMGRGTEAFF; CDR3 DNA: TGTGCCAGCAGCTTAATGGGGAGGGGCACTGAAGCTTTCTTT
V gene: TRBV6-1; clone size: NA; D gene: TRBD1; CDR3 length: 13; J gene: TRBJ1-5; CDR3 protein: CASSAGGDQPQHF; CDR3 DNA: TGTGCCAGCAGTGCAGGGGGCGACCAGCCCCAGCATTTT
V gene: TRBV5-6; clone size: NA; D gene: TRBD1; CDR3 length: 14; J gene: TRBJ1-1; CDR3 protein: CASSWTGTGGIAFF; CDR3 DNA: TGTGCCAGCAGTTGGACCGGGACAGGGGGCATCGCTTTCTTT
V gene: TRBV5-1; clone size: NA; D gene: TRBD1; CDR3 length: 17; J gene: TRBJ2-3; CDR3 protein: CASSLAGQDRGTDTQYF; CDR3 DNA: TGCGCCAGCAGCTTGGCCGGCCAGGACAGGGGCACAGATACGCAGTATTTT
V gene: TRBV4-3; clone size: NA; D gene: TRBD1; CDR3 length: 18; J gene: TRBJ2-3; CDR3 protein: CASSQDVTGGGGTDTQYF; CDR3 DNA: TGCGCCAGCAGCCAGGACGTCACAGGGGGCGGGGGCACAGATACGCAGTATTTT
V gene: TRBV4-2; clone size: NA; D gene: TRBD2; CDR3 length: 14; J gene: TRBJ2-1; CDR3 protein: CASSSGGPYNEQFF; CDR3 DNA: TGTGCCAGCTCTAGCGGGGGGCCCTACAATGAGCAGTTCTTC
V gene: TRBV4-3; clone size: NA; D gene: TRBD2; CDR3 length: 19; J gene: TRBJ2-3; CDR3 protein: CASSQDLSSGGKGTDTQYF; CDR3 DNA: TGCGCCAGCAGCCAAGATTTGTCTAGCGGGGGGAAGGGCACAGATACGCAGTATTTT
V gene: TRBV5-4; clone size: NA; D gene: TRBD1; CDR3 length: 15; J gene: TRBJ2-3; CDR3 protein: CASRKRQGFADTQYF; CDR3 DNA: TGTGCCAGCAGAAAACGACAGGGGTTCGCAGATACGCAGTATTTT
V gene: TRBV18; clone size: NA; D gene: NA; CDR3 length: 15; J gene: TRBJ2-3; CDR3 protein: CASSHQAPDTDTQYF; CDR3 DNA: TGTGCCAGCTCACATCAGGCCCCTGACACAGATACGCAGTATTTT
V gene: TRBV7-2; clone size: NA; D gene: NA; CDR3 length: 14; J gene: TRBJ2-7; CDR3 protein: CASSLRQGNYEQYF; CDR3 DNA: TGTGCCAGCAGCTTACGCCAGGGTAACTACGAGCAGTACTTC
V gene: TRBV6-1; clone size: once; D gene: NA; CDR3 length: 13; J gene: TRBJ2-7; CDR3 protein: CASSVGGSYEQYF; CDR3 DNA: TGTGCCAGCAGTGTCGGGGGTTCCTACGAGCAGTACTTC
V gene: TRBV5-1; clone size: NA; D gene: TRBD1; CDR3 length: 14; J gene: TRBJ2-7; CDR3 protein: CASSWDRVGNEQYF; CDR3 DNA: TGCGCCAGCAGCTGGGACAGGGTAGGAAACGAGCAGTACTTC
V gene: TRBV4-3; clone size: NA; D gene: TRBD2; CDR3 length: 16; J gene: TRBJ2-1; CDR3 protein: CASSQGTSGGRDEQFF; CDR3 DNA: TGCGCCAGCAGCCAAGGGACTAGCGGGGGGCGGGATGAGCAGTTCTTC
V gene: TRBV25-1; clone size: NA; D gene: NA; CDR3 length: 15; J gene: TRBJ1-2; CDR3 protein: CASSKTGRGNYGYTF; CDR3 DNA: TGTGCCAGCAGTAAAACTGGCAGGGGAAACTATGGCTACACCTTC
V gene: TRBV4-2; clone size: NA; D gene: NA; CDR3 length: 15; J gene: TRBJ2-7; CDR3 protein: CASSQEIRGIYEQYF; CDR3 DNA: TGTGCCAGCAGCCAAGAAATTAGGGGTATCTACGAGCAGTACTTC
V gene: TRBV7-2; clone size: NA; D gene: NA; CDR3 length: 12; J gene: TRBJ1-6; CDR3 protein: CASSLRVSPLHF; CDR3 DNA: TGTGCCAGCAGCTTACGGGTGTCACCCCTCCACTTT
V gene: TRBV18; clone size: NA; D gene: TRBD1; CDR3 length: 18; J gene: TRBJ1-6; CDR3 protein: CASSPQGASGSYNSPLHF; CDR3 DNA: TGTGCCAGCTCACCACAGGGGGCTTCAGGCTCCTATAATTCACCCCTCCACTTT
V gene: TRBV30; clone size: NA; D gene: NA; CDR3 length: 11; J gene: TRBJ2-7; CDR3 protein: CAWGRDYEQYF; CDR3 DNA: TGTGCCTGGGGGAGAGATTACGAGCAGTACTTC
V gene: TRBV27; clone size: once; D gene: TRBD1; CDR3 length: 12; J gene: TRBJ2-7; CDR3 protein: CASSLSGGEQYF; CDR3 DNA: TGTGCCAGCAGTCTATCAGGGGGCGAGCAGTACTTC
V gene: TRBV30; clone size: NA; D gene: NA; CDR3 length: 13; J gene: TRBJ1-5; CDR3 protein: CAWSWAGSQPQHF; CDR3 DNA: TGTGCCTGGAGCTGGGCAGGGTCCCAGCCCCAGCATTTT
V gene: TRBV14; clone size: few; D gene: NA; CDR3 length: 14; J gene: TRBJ1-1; CDR3 protein: CASSQDVGDTEAFF; CDR3 DNA: TGTGCCAGCAGCCAAGATGTCGGGGACACTGAAGCTTTCTTT
V gene: TRBV5-3; clone size: NA; D gene: NA; CDR3 length: 16; J gene: TRBJ2-2; CDR3 protein: CARSLEAQGNTGELFF; CDR3 DNA: TGTGCCAGAAGCTTGGAAGCACAGGGGAACACCGGGGAGCTGTTTTTT
V gene: TRBV6-5; clone size: NA; D gene: TRBD2; CDR3 length: 15; J gene: TRBJ2-3; CDR3 protein: CASNLRGGRADTQYF; CDR3 DNA: TGTGCCAGCAATCTACGGGGGGGAAGAGCAGATACGCAGTATTTT
V gene: TRBV5-6; clone size: NA; D gene: NA; CDR3 length: 13; J gene: TRBJ1-2; CDR3 protein: CASTPGLFYGYTF; CDR3 DNA: TGTGCCAGCACCCCAGGGCTGTTTTATGGCTACACCTTC
V gene: TRBV4-3; clone size: NA; D gene: TRBD1; CDR3 length: 14; J gene: TRBJ2-7; CDR3 protein: CATFPGTGYHEQYF; CDR3 DNA: TGCGCCACCTTCCCCGGGACAGGGTACCACGAGCAGTACTTC
V gene: TRBV25-1; clone size: NA; D gene: NA; CDR3 length: 14; J gene: TRBJ1-5; CDR3 protein: CARGGAPWFLPQHF; CDR3 DNA: TGTGCCAGGGGGGGGGCCCCTTGGTTTTTGCCCCAGCATTTT
V gene: TRBV7-3; clone size: NA; D gene: NA; CDR3 length: 15; J gene: TRBJ2-1; CDR3 protein: CASSSFPAPGNEQFF; CDR3 DNA: TGTGCCAGCAGCTCCTTTCCGGCCCCGGGCAATGAGCAGTTCTTC
V gene: TRBV30; clone size: NA; D gene: NA; CDR3 length: 13; J gene: TRBJ1-2; CDR3 protein: CAWTPTQGYGYTF; CDR3 DNA: TGTGCCTGGACTCCCACACAGGGCTATGGCTACACCTTC
V gene: TRBV7-9; clone size: NA; D gene: NA; CDR3 length: 17; J gene: TRBJ1-1; CDR3 protein: CASSPRTGEGMNTEAFF; CDR3 DNA: TGTGCCAGCAGCCCCAGGACTGGAGAGGGCATGAACACTGAAGCTTTCTTT
V gene: TRBV5-6; clone size: NA; D gene: TRBD1; CDR3 length: 16; J gene: TRBJ1-6; CDR3 protein: CASSFGTGPSNSPLHF; CDR3 DNA: TGTGCCAGCAGCTTCGGGACAGGGCCCTCGAATTCACCCCTCCACTTT
V gene: TRBV5-6; clone size: once; D gene: NA; CDR3 length: 19; J gene: TRBJ1-4; CDR3 protein: CASSLNTGFPRETNEKLFF; CDR3 DNA: TGTGCCAGCAGCTTGAACACAGGCTTCCCCCGTGAAACTAATGAAAAACTGTTTTTT
V gene: TRBV18; clone size: NA; D gene: NA; CDR3 length: 13; J gene: TRBJ2-1; CDR3 protein: CASSLQGPNEQFF; CDR3 DNA: TGTGCCAGCTCACTACAGGGCCCCAATGAGCAGTTCTTC
V gene: TRBV7-9; clone size: NA; D gene: TRBD1; CDR3 length: 17; J gene: TRBJ2-7; CDR3 protein: CASSFYGAGTGGTEQYF; CDR3 DNA: TGTGCCAGCAGCTTTTACGGGGCCGGGACAGGGGGCACCGAGCAGTACTTC
V gene: TRBV5-1; clone size: NA; D gene: NA; CDR3 length: 13; J gene: TRBJ2-7; CDR3 protein: CASSFTGINEQYF; CDR3 DNA: TGCGCCAGCAGCTTTACAGGGATCAACGAGCAGTACTTC
V gene: TRBV5-1; clone size: NA; D gene: TRBD1; CDR3 length: 15; J gene: TRBJ1-6; CDR3 protein: CASSLVGQGDSPLHF; CDR3 DNA: TGCGCCAGCAGCTTGGTGGGTCAGGGGGATTCACCCCTCCACTTT
V gene: TRBV10-3; clone size: NA; D gene: TRBD1; CDR3 length: 14; J gene: TRBJ1-4; CDR3 protein: CAISDGTVGEKLFF; CDR3 DNA: TGTGCCATCAGTGATGGGACAGTGGGGGAAAAACTGTTTTTT
V gene: TRBV7-8; clone size: NA; D gene: NA; CDR3 length: 14; J gene: TRBJ1-6; CDR3 protein: CASSHHRENSPLHF; CDR3 DNA: TGTGCCAGCAGCCACCACAGGGAAAATTCACCCCTCCACTTT
V gene: TRBV9; clone size: NA; D gene: TRBD1; CDR3 length: 16; J gene: TRBJ2-1; CDR3 protein: CASSVRQGASYNEQFF; CDR3 DNA: TGTGCCAGCAGCGTGCGACAGGGCGCTTCCTACAATGAGCAGTTCTTC
V gene: TRBV2; clone size: NA; D gene: NA; CDR3 length: 10; J gene: TRBJ1-1; CDR3 protein: CASSEGAAFF; CDR3 DNA: TGTGCCAGCAGTGAAGGGGCAGCTTTCTTT
V gene: TRBV6-6; clone size: NA; D gene: TRBD2; CDR3 length: 14; J gene: TRBJ2-5; CDR3 protein: CATSHASGSETQYF; CDR3 DNA: TGTGCCACCTCTCATGCTAGCGGGAGTGAGACCCAGTACTTC
V gene: TRBV7-6; clone size: NA; D gene: TRBD2; CDR3 length: 15; J gene: TRBJ2-2; CDR3 protein: CASSLGGGNTGELFF; CDR3 DNA: TGTGCCAGCAGCCTCGGGGGGGGGAACACCGGGGAGCTGTTTTTT
V gene: TRBV6-5; clone size: NA; D gene: NA; CDR3 length: 16; J gene: TRBJ2-4; CDR3 protein: CASSYSGAGAKNIQYF; CDR3 DNA: TGTGCCAGCAGTTACTCGGGGGCTGGGGCCAAAAACATTCAGTACTTC